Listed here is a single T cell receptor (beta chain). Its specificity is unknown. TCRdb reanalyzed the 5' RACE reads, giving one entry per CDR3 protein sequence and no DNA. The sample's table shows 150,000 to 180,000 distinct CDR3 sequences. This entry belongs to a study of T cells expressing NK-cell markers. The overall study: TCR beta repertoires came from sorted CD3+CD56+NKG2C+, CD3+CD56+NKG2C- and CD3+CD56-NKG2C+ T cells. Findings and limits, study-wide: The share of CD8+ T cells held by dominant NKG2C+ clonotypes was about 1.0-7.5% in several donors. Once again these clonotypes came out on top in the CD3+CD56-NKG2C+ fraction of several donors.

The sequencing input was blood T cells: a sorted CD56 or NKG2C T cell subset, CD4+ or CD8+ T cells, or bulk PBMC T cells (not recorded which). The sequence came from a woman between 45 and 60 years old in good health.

This CDR3 reads CASSRGQSQETQYF. The chain has TRBV12-3 or TRBV12-4 and TRBJ2-5; as DNA is missing, the TRBD1 call by TCRdb cannot be tested. The CDR3 has 14 amino acids.